The clone carrying this TCR beta chain was found a few times. Its antigen is undetermined. The source of the sample is a study of beta chain features in type 1 diabetes. Overall study results and limits: PCR could preferentially amplify shorter templates, alike in patients and controls.

Expressed TCRB transcripts were sequenced because the isolated RNA had all been reverse transcribed beforehand. About 4 million reads per sample were averaged for naive, central memory and regulatory samples. Using immunoSEQ multiplex PCR, the repertoire was profiled, and TCRdb retains in-frame clones only, with some absent. The table lists over 150,000 clones, about 8.1% of them singletons. J lost 6 bases, V lost 4 bases, and 15 bases had no gene match. Germline V gene sequence: CDR1 SGDLS, CDR2 YYNGEE. The CDR3 length is 18 residues. Sequencing was performed on central memory CD4+ T cells from blood. The chain links TRBV9 to TRBJ2-1, with 11 bases identical to TRBD2. This receptor was taken from a man aged 18 to 29 in good health. CDR3 DNA: TGTGCCAGCAGCACGAGGGAGGGTACTAGCGGGAGTCCCAATGAGCAGTTCTTC. Residues: CASSTREGTSGSPNEQFF.